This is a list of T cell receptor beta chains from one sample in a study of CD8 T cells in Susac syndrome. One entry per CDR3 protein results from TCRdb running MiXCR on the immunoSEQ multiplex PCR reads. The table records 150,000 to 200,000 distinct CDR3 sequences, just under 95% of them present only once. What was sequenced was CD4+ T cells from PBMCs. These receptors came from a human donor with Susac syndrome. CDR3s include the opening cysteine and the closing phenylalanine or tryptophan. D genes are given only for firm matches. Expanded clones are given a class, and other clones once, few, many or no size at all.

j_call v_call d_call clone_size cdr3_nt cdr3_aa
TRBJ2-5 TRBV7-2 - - TGTGCCAGCAGCCAACTGATCCAAGAGACCCAGTACTTC CASSQLIQETQYF
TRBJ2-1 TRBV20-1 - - TGCAGTGCTAGAGTCCGACTAAGGAGTGAGCAGTTCTTC CSARVRLRSEQFF
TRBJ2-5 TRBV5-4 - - TGTGCCAGCAGCATCGGACGACCCCGTATGAGAGAGACCCAGTACTTC CASSIGRPRMRETQYF
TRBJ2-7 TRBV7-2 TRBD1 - TGTGCCAGCAGCGTAGGACAGGTCTACGAGCAGTACTTC CASSVGQVYEQYF
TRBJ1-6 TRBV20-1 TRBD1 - TGCAGTGCTAGCGACGACAGGGAGGGCTCACCCCTCCACTTT CSASDDREGSPLHF
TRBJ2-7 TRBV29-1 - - TGCAGCGTTGGGACTGCTTCCTACGAGCAGTACTTC CSVGTASYEQYF
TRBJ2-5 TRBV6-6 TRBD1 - TGTGCCAGCAGTTCTTACCCGGGACAGGGAGAAGAGACCCAGTACTTC CASSSYPGQGEETQYF
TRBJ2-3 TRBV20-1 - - TGCAGTGCCCTCCTATCTAGGGCCGATACGCAGTATTTT CSALLSRADTQYF
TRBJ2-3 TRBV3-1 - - TGTGCCAGCAGCCTGACCCACACAGATACGCAGTATTTT CASSLTHTDTQYF
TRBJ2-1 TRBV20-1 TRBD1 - TGCAGTGCTAGCTCCCCTTACACCAGACAGGGAGTGGAGTTCTTC CSASSPYTRQGVEFF
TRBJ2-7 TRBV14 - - TGTGCCAGCAGCCAAGATTGGAACCTTTACGAGCAGTACTTC CASSQDWNLYEQYF
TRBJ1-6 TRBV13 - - TGTGCCAGCAGCTTAGGCCCAGACCTCAATTCACCCCTCCACTTT CASSLGPDLNSPLHF
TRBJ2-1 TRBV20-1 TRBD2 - TGCAGTGCTAGAGATCAGACTAGCGGGAGGCCTGAGCAGTTCTTC CSARDQTSGRPEQFF
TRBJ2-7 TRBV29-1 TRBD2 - TGCAGCGTTGGGGGGGGAGCCCTCAAGGGCTTAGGGGAGCAGTACTTC CSVGGGALKGLGEQYF
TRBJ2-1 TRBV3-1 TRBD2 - TGTGCCAGCAGCTCAAGGACTAGACGGGAGCAGTTCTTC CASSSRTRREQFF
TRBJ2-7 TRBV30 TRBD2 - TGTGCCTGGAGTGCCCTCGGCGGGGGGGTCTACGAGCAGTACTTC CAWSALGGGVYEQYF
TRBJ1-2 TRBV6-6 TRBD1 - TGTGCCAGCAACGACAGGGTGAACTATGGCTACACCTTC CASNDRVNYGYTF
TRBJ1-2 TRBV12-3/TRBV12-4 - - TGTGCCAGCAGTTTTTCAGGGGCGACTGGCTACACCTTC CASSFSGATGYTF
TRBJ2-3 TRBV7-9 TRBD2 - TGTGCCAGCAGCTTAGTCCCCGCGCGGGAGGTTTTGGTAGATACGCAGTATTTT CASSLVPAREVLVDTQYF
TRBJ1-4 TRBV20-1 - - TGCAGTGCTGCGGGCCTTGGGGGTGAAAAACTGTTTTTT CSAAGLGGEKLFF
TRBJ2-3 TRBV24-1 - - TGTGCCACAAGTGGGGACAGCACAGATACGCAGTATTTT CATSGDSTDTQYF
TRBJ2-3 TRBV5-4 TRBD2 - TGTGCCAGCAGCCCCGTAGCGGGAGGGACAGATACGCAGTATTTT CASSPVAGGTDTQYF
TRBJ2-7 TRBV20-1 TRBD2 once TGCAGAGGTGCCCCGGGACTAGCGGGAGCAAGCCACGAGCAGTACTTC CRGAPGLAGASHEQYF
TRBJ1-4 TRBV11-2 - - TGTGCCAGCAGCTTGTCCAGGGGTTTCAAGGAAAAACTGTTTTTT CASSLSRGFKEKLFF
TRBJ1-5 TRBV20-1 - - TGCAGTGCTAGGAGGTTTGGCAATCAGCCCCAGCATTTT CSARRFGNQPQHF
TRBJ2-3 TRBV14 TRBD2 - TGTGCCAGCAGCCAGACTAGCGGGAGGCTTGTTGATACGCAGTATTTT CASSQTSGRLVDTQYF
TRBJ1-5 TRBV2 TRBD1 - TGTGCCAGCAGTGAATGGGGACAGATCCAGCATTTT CASSEWGQIQHF
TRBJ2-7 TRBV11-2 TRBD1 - TGTGCCAGCAGCTTATCGATCGGGACAGGTGGCTGGTCCTACGAGCAGTACTTC CASSLSIGTGGWSYEQYF
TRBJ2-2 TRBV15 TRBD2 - TGTGCCACCAGCAGAGATCCCCCTTTAGCGGGGGGGAGCACCGGGGAGCTGTTTTTT CATSRDPPLAGGSTGELFF
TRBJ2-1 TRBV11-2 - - TGTGCCAGCAGCTTAGATTATGGCGTCGGGGGAAGCAATGAGCAGTTCTTC CASSLDYGVGGSNEQFF
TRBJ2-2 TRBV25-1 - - TGTGCCAGCAGTGAATCGAGGAACACCGGGGAGCTGTTTTTT CASSESRNTGELFF
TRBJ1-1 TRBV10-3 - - TGTGCCATCCTGAACGGGCAAAGCCATGGAGCTTTCTTT CAILNGQSHGAFF
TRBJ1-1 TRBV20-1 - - TGCAGTGCTACCAGGGATTCGACTGAAGCTTTCTTT CSATRDSTEAFF
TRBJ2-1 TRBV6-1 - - TGTGCCAGCAGTGAATGGGGGAATGAGCAGTTCTTC CASSEWGNEQFF
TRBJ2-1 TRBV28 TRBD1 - TGTGCCAGCCACGGACCGAAACCGGGACAGGGACTGAATGAGCAGTTCTTC CASHGPKPGQGLNEQFF
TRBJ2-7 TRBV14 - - TGTGCCAGCAGCCAGGACCGGAACTCCTACGAGCAGTACTTC CASSQDRNSYEQYF
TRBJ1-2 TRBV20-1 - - TGCAGTGCTAGCGACGGAAACTATGGCTACACCTTC CSASDGNYGYTF
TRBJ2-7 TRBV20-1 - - TGCAGTGCTAAGGAGGGGTTCCCCTACGAGCAGTACTTC CSAKEGFPYEQYF
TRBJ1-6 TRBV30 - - TGTGCCTGGAGTTATAGGGGGAGAATTTCACCCCTCCACTTT CAWSYRGRISPLHF
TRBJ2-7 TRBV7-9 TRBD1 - TGTGCCAGCAGCTTAGATGGACAGGTCCCAGCCCACGAGCAGTACTTC CASSLDGQVPAHEQYF
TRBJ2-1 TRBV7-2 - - TGTGCCAGCAGCGTATCTACGGCATACAATGAGCAGTTCTTC CASSVSTAYNEQFF
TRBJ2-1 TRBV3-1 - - TGTGCCAGCAGCCAGGGCGGGGTCTCCTACAATGAGCAGTTCTTC CASSQGGVSYNEQFF
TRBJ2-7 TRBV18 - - TGTGCCAGCTCACTTGAAGGAGACGAGCAGTACTTC CASSLEGDEQYF
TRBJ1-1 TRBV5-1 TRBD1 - TGCGCCAGCAGCAGGGAAGGGGACAGGGACACTGAAGCTTTCTTT CASSREGDRDTEAFF
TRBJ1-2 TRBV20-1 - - TGCAGTGCTAGTAAGGTGGATTACTATGGCTACACCTTC CSASKVDYYGYTF
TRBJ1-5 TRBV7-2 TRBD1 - TGTGCCAGCAGCCCGTGGACAGGGGATTTCAATCAGCCCCAGCATTTT CASSPWTGDFNQPQHF
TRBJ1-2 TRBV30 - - TGTGCCTGGGCCCAGCAAGCTAACTATGGCTACACCTTC CAWAQQANYGYTF
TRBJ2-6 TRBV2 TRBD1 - TGTGCCAGCAGTCAATTAACAGGGGGCTCGGGCGTCCTGACTTTC CASSQLTGGSGVLTF
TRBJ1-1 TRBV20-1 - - TGCAGTGCTAGCCGTAGGACCAGCACTGAAGCTTTCTTT CSASRRTSTEAFF
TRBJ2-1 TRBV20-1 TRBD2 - TGCAGTGCTCCCCCCCCTAGCGGGAATGAGCAGTTCTTC CSAPPPSGNEQFF
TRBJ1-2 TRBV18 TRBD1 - TGTGCCAGCTCACCGTGGGACAGGGAGACTTATGGCTACACCTTC CASSPWDRETYGYTF